The 25 T cell receptor beta chains reported below all come from one sample, sequenced in a study of beta chain features in type 1 diabetes. Reverse transcribing all isolated RNA meant expressed TCRB transcripts were sequenced. Here immunoSEQ multiplex PCR was the method, and the copy in TCRdb shows in-frame clones only, minus some. The table lists hundreds of thousands of clones, about 12% of them singletons, with 0.017% in the top ten. Material for sequencing was naive CD4+ T cells from blood. The receptors here all came from a man younger than 30 in good health.

This clone appeared a few times. The chain links TRBV7-2 to TRBJ2-7; 7 nucleotides match TRBD2. The CDR3 totals 14 residues. Germline-derived CDR1 and CDR2 are SGHTA and FQGNSA. J lost 7 bases, V lost 2 bases, and 8 bases had no gene match. CDR3 protein: CASSLNSGVQEQYF. The CDR3 coding sequence is TGTGCCAGCAGCTTAAACAGCGGGGTTCAGGAGCAGTACTTC.

This clone appeared a few times. V is TRBV25-1 and J is TRBJ2-7; D may be TRBD1 (5 bases). The CDR3 covers 16 residues. The V gene lost 3 bases and the J gene lost 5 bases, with 20 bases spanning the gap. Germline assignment: CDR1 MGHDK and CDR2 SYGVNS. The CDR3 nucleotides are TGTGCCAGCAGTGAGACAGCGCCCGAGAGTTATGACGAGCAGTACTTC. Its translation is CASSETAPESYDEQYF.

This chain joins TRBV6-1 and TRBJ2-7; D not certain. The CDR3 is made up of 13 amino acids. CDR1 and CDR2 from the germline V gene are MNHNS and SASEGT. Trimming left V 1 base short and J 6 bases short, with 10 bases between. The CDR3 is CASSEVTPGEQYF. In nucleotides, the CDR3 is TGTGCCAGCAGTGAAGTGACTCCGGGCGAGCAGTACTTC.

This clone has just a few counts. CDR3 sequence reads: CASSQGQGNTEAFF. CDR3 sequence (DNA): TGTGCCAGCAGCCAGGGACAGGGGAACACTGAAGCTTTCTTT. The chain joins TRBV2 to TRBJ1-1; 9 nucleotides agree with TRBD1. V shed 6 bases, J shed 1 base, and the junction held 3 bases outside the gene matches. The CDR3 loop spans 14 amino acids. Germline V gene data show CDR1 as SNHLY and CDR2 as FYNNEI.

The chain joins TRBV7-3 to TRBJ1-1; TRBD1 aligns across 8 bases. This CDR3 spans 13 amino acids. V trimming: 8 bases; J trimming: 2 bases; junction bases outside the gene matches: 4. Germline V CDR1 and CDR2: SGHTA, FQGTGA. For the CDR3, the DNA is TGTGCCAGCTCGGGACAGGCCAACACTGAAGCTTTCTTT. Residues: CASSGQANTEAFF.

This clone was observed a handful of times. This chain uses TRBV30 with TRBJ1-5, with a tentative D call TRBD1 (6 bases). The CDR3 consists of 15 residues. Germline lookup yields CDR1 GTSNPN and CDR2 SVGIG (reference sequence). Trimming took off 1 base at V and 3 bases at J, with 13 bases between the two ends. CDR3 nucleotides: TGTGCCTGGAGTGGGGGGGGCGCGAACAATCAGCCCCAGCATTTT. It is translated as CAWSGGGANNQPQHF.

This chain connects TRBV19 to TRBJ2-2; D perhaps matches TRBD1 (6 bases). V lost 7 bases, J lost 5 bases, and 11 bases lay in between. Germline V gives CDR1 LNHDA, CDR2 SQIVND (reference sequence). The CDR3 consists of 13 residues. The CDR3 protein is CASNRVGTGELFF. The CDR3 bases are TGTGCCAGTAACAGGGTTGGTACCGGGGAGCTGTTTTTT.

This clone was found a few times. The CDR3: CAWSVYIGDTPGGELFF. The CDR3 DNA sequence: TGTGCCTGGAGTGTATATATTGGGGACACCCCAGGGGGGGAGCTGTTTTTT. The V and J genes are TRBV30 and TRBJ2-2, with TRBD1 as a possible D gene (6 bases). The CDR3 has 17 residues. V was pared by 0 bases and J by 8 bases, with 22 bases between. Germline V gene lookup returns CDR1 GTSNPN and CDR2 SVGIG (reference sequence).

This clone occurred a few times. The rearrangement links TRBV30 to TRBJ1-4; D may be TRBD1 (5 bases). V lost 4 bases, J lost 7 bases, and 10 bases lay in between. CDR1 GTSNPN and CDR2 SVGIG come from the germline V gene (reference sequence). CDR3 length: 12 residues. The CDR3 DNA follows: TGTGCCTGGACTTCGGGGGGTGAAAAACTGTTTTTT. Amino acids: CAWTSGGEKLFF.

The V and J genes are TRBV4-3 and TRBJ2-2; D gene unclear. The CDR3 runs 14 residues. Germline CDR1 and CDR2: LGHNA and YSLEER. Trimming left V 0 bases short and J 6 bases short, with 8 bases between. The CDR3, as DNA: TGCGCCAGCAGCCAAGAGGCGGTTCCCGGGGAGCTGTTTTTT. It yields the protein CASSQEAVPGELFF.

This clone has just a few counts. This chain connects TRBV5-1 to TRBJ2-7; 7 positions agree with TRBD1. The junction had 11 bases not matched to a gene; V was cut back by 0 bases and J by 8 bases. The CDR3 is 15 amino acids. Germline CDR1 is SGHRS and CDR2 is YFSETQ. CDR3 loop: CASSLEADRRIKQYF. CDR3 sequence (DNA): TGCGCCAGCAGCTTGGAGGCGGACAGGCGAATAAAGCAGTACTTC.

This clone has more than one count but fewer than ten. J is TRBJ2-1 and V is TRBV4-2, with 11 bases identical to TRBD1. The trim removed 5 bases at V and 9 bases at J, leaving 6 bases unmatched. The length of the CDR3 is 14 residues. CDR1 is LGHNA and CDR2 is YNFKEQ in the germline V gene. The CDR3 here is CASSFRTGGFEQFF. Here the CDR3 DNA reads TGTGCCAGCAGCTTTCGGACAGGGGGCTTTGAGCAGTTCTTC.

In this sample, this clone turned up a few times. V and J are TRBV12-5 and TRBJ1-1, with D uncertain. The CDR3 loop spans 16 amino acids. V was pared by 2 bases and J by 2 bases, with 15 bases between. Germline CDR1 is LGHNT and CDR2 is FRNRAP. The DNA of the CDR3 is TGTGCTAGTGGTTTGATGCGGGGTGGGTTCAACACTGAAGCTTTCTTT. It encodes CASGLMRGGFNTEAFF. Full variable domain (remainder filled in from reference TRBV12-5 and TRBJ1-1): DARVTQTPRHKVTEMGQEVTMRCQPILGHNTVFWYRQTMMQGLELLAYFRNRAPLDDSGMPKDRFSAEMPDATLATLKIQPSEPRDSAVYFCASGLMRGGFNTEAFFGQGTRLTVV.

This clone was counted between two and nine times. The V call is TRBV7-2, the J call TRBJ1-5; D is undetermined. The CDR3 length is 14 residues. The germline V gene encodes CDR1 SGHTA and CDR2 FQGNSA. Trimming removed 5 bases at V and 2 bases at J, with 10 bases between. CDR3 sequence (DNA): TGTGCCAGCAGCCGCCCGGGAGGCAATCAGCCCCAGCATTTT. Translating it yields CASSRPGGNQPQHF.

This clone has a handful of counts. This sequence joins TRBV6-5 and TRBJ2-1, with no clear D. V was clipped by 2 bases and J by 7 bases, with 15 bases between them. From germline, CDR1 is MNHEY and CDR2 SVGAGI. This CDR3 is built from 15 residues. CDR3: CASSYVPGVWNEQFF. Written as DNA, the CDR3 is TGTGCCAGCAGTTACGTCCCCGGTGTATGGAATGAGCAGTTCTTC.

The rearrangement links TRBV5-1 to TRBJ2-7, with no clear D. CDR3 size: 15 residues. V shed 0 bases and J shed 0 bases, with 10 bases lying between them. Germline values: CDR1 SGHRS, CDR2 YFSETQ. In DNA, the CDR3 is TGCGCCAGCAGCTTGGCGCCAGGTACCTCCTACGAGCAGTACTTC. It is translated as CASSLAPGTSYEQYF.

The chain joins TRBV4-2 to TRBJ2-7; 7 positions agree with TRBD2. Germline CDR1 LGHNA, CDR2 YNFKEQ. V lost 3 bases and J lost 4; bases outside the gene matches: 6. This CDR3 contains 14 residues. The DNA for the CDR3 is TGTGCCAGCAGCCAGGTGGCGGGGGAATACGAGCAGTACTTC. Protein product: CASSQVAGEYEQYF.

This clone has more than one count but fewer than ten. The chain's CDR3 is CASSPGQGFNYGYTF. For the CDR3, the DNA is TGTGCCAGCAGCCCTGGACAGGGGTTTAACTATGGCTACACCTTC. The gene calls are TRBV7-9 and TRBJ1-2, with TRBD1 matching over 9 bases. This CDR3 is built from 15 residues. V dropped 5 bases and J dropped 1; count of bases not matched to a gene: 5. From germline, CDR1 is SEHNR and CDR2 FQNEAQ (reference sequence).

The gene calls are TRBV7-9 and TRBJ2-3; 7 positions agree with TRBD2. CDR3 length: 16 amino acids. Trimming took 3 bases from V and 0 from J; bases not matched to a gene: 6. Germline V gene lookup returns CDR1 SEHNR and CDR2 FQNEAQ (reference sequence). CDR3 region: CASSFSSGPSTDTQYF. The CDR3 nucleotides read TGTGCCAGCAGCTTCTCTAGCGGCCCTAGCACAGATACGCAGTATTTT.

V and J are TRBV10-3 and TRBJ2-1, with 8 bases aligning to TRBD1. The CDR3 loop spans 14 amino acids. The V and J ends lost 5 bases and 1 base, in that order; junction bases with no gene match: 1. Looked up from germline, CDR1 is ENHRY and CDR2 is SYGVKD. The CDR3: CAISQGASYNEQFF. CDR3 nucleotide sequence: TGTGCCATCAGTCAGGGGGCGTCCTACAATGAGCAGTTCTTC.

The rearrangement links TRBV4-1 to TRBJ2-3, with a tentative D call TRBD2 (6 bases). The germline gives CDR1 MGHRA, CDR2 YSYEKL. This CDR3 comprises 13 residues. V was shortened by 4 bases and J by 4 bases, with 9 bases between the two germline ends. CDR3 sequence (DNA): TGCGCCAGCAGCCCTGGGGAGGCAGATACGCAGTATTTT. Amino acids: CASSPGEADTQYF.

The gene calls are TRBV28 and TRBJ2-3; the D gene is possibly TRBD1 (6 bases). The length of the CDR3 is 13 residues. Germline V gives CDR1 MDHEN, CDR2 SYDVKM. The germline V and J ends were trimmed by 5 bases and 4 bases, with 10 bases remaining between them. CDR3 DNA sequence: TGTGCCAGCAGTACACAGGGCCCAGATACGCAGTATTTT. Protein product: CASSTQGPDTQYF.

There are a few counts of this clone. The chain is built from TRBV7-9 and TRBJ2-1; no clear D gene. The CDR3 totals 14 residues. V was cut by 8 bases and J by 9 bases, with 20 bases left in between. The germline V gene encodes CDR1 SEHNR and CDR2 FQNEAQ (reference sequence). In DNA, the CDR3 is TGTGCCAGCGGCGACCGAACCTCAGGTGTTGAGCAGTTCTTC. It translates to CASGDRTSGVEQFF.

V and J are TRBV30 and TRBJ1-1, with no clear D. This CDR3 is 13 amino acids long. The germline gives CDR1 GTSNPN, CDR2 SVGIG (reference sequence). V was clipped by 0 bases and J by 10 bases, with 15 bases between them. The CDR3 nucleotides are TGTGCCTGGAGTGTACTTTTGGGCCCTGCAGCTTTCTTT. This sequence encodes CAWSVLLGPAAFF.

The chain couples TRBV29-1 to TRBJ1-2; the D gene is possibly TRBD1 (6 bases). V gave up 6 bases and J gave up 4 bases, with 24 bases separating them. The length of the CDR3 is 16 residues. Germline V gene sequence: CDR1 SQVTM, CDR2 ANQGSEA. The CDR3 DNA reads as TGCAGCGTGAGTCTAAATACAGGGAGTTTAAGCTATGGCTACACCTTC. Protein product: CSVSLNTGSLSYGYTF.